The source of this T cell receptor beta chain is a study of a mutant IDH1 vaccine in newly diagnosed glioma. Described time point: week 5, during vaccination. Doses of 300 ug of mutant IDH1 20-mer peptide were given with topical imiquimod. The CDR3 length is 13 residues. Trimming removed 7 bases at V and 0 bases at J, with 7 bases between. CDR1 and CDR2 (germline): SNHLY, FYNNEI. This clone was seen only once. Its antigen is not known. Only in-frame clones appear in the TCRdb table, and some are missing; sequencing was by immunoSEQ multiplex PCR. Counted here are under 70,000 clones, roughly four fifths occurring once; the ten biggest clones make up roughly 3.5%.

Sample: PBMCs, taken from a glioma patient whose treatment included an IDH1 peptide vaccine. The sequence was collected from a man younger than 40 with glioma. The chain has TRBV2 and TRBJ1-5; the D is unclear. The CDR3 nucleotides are TGTGCCAGCAACACTTATAGCAATCAGCCCCAGCATTTT. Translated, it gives CASNTYSNQPQHF.